Below, 32 T cell receptor beta chains from the same sample are listed, as sequenced in a study of blood T cell repertoires in COVID-19. Sequenced by immunoSEQ multiplex PCR; TCRdb stores in-frame clones only, minus some. The sample lists a few hundred thousand clones; 75% to 90% were seen once. Sequenced input: PBMCs or T cells enriched from blood (not recorded which). Every receptor here comes from a man aged 25-40 years who had recovered from COVID-19.

This clone occurred once. The chain has TRBV5-6 and TRBJ2-1, with D hard to call. Germline V gene lookup returns CDR1 SGHDT and CDR2 YYEEEE. CDR3 length equals 15 residues. Trimming cost V 5 bases and J 0 bases, with 12 bases left between them. The CDR3: CASRVRASSYNEQFF. Written as DNA, the CDR3 is TGTGCCAGCAGAGTAAGAGCGAGCTCCTACAATGAGCAGTTCTTC.

The chain recombines TRBV27 with TRBJ2-3, with TRBD2 matching 10 bases. Germline V gene sequence: CDR1 MNHEY, CDR2 SMNVEV (reference sequence). The junction had 7 bases not matched to a gene; V was cut back by 2 bases and J by 2 bases. The CDR3 contains 17 residues. This chain's CDR3 is CASSLVGLAVLTDTQYF. The CDR3 DNA sequence: TGTGCCAGCAGTTTAGTTGGACTAGCGGTTCTCACAGATACGCAGTATTTT.

The chain couples TRBV28 to TRBJ1-2; a weak D match, TRBD1 (5 bases). From germline, CDR1 is MDHEN and CDR2 SYDVKM. The length of the CDR3 is 13 residues. V was trimmed by 4 bases and J by 11 bases, leaving 17 bases between them. CDR3: CASSSPGLGAYTF. The DNA for the CDR3 is TGTGCCAGCAGTTCGCCGGGACTCGGTGCTTACACCTTC.

The J gene is TRBJ1-4, the V gene TRBV28, with D possibly matching TRBD1 (6 bases). The CDR3 sequence is 15 residues long. Per the germline V gene, CDR1 is MDHEN and CDR2 is SYDVKM. The germline V and J ends were trimmed by 1 base and 8 bases, with 14 bases remaining between them. The CDR3 DNA reads TGTGCCAGCAGTTTATCTACAGGGTTACGGGAAAAACTGTTTTTT. Translating it yields CASSLSTGLREKLFF.

The CDR3 DNA reads TGTGCCATCAGTGAGGGGGGGGCGGGAGCGATAGCCAAAAACATTCAGTACTTC. Amino acids: CAISEGGAGAIAKNIQYF. The rearrangement joins TRBV10-3 to TRBJ2-4; D may be TRBD2 (7 bases). Trimming shortened V by 2 bases and J by 0 bases, and 17 bases separated the two germline ends. The V gene's germline CDR1 is ENHRY and CDR2 SYGVKD. The length of the CDR3 is 18 residues.

The rearrangement joins TRBV6-4 to TRBJ2-1, with TRBD2 identical over 10 bases. This CDR3 contains 14 residues. CDR1 and CDR2 from the germline V gene are MRHNA and SNTAGT. V trimming: 4 bases; J trimming: 6 bases; junction bases outside the gene matches: 3. CDR3: CASSASSGSNEQFF. The CDR3 bases are TGTGCCAGCAGTGCGTCTAGCGGGAGCAATGAGCAGTTCTTC.

This chain joins TRBV5-6 and TRBJ1-3; no definite D call. This CDR3 spans 13 amino acids. Between the trimmed V and J ends, which lost 5 bases and 14 bases, there was a span of 20 bases. Germline CDR1 reads SGHDT; CDR2 reads YYEEEE. CDR3 amino acids: CASRKDLEALLYF. The CDR3 nucleotides read TGTGCCAGCAGAAAAGACCTGGAGGCCTTACTATATTTT.

This clone was detected once. The chain carries TRBV19 and TRBJ2-7, with D tentatively TRBD1 (6 bases). The germline V gene has CDR1 LNHDA and CDR2 SQIVND (reference sequence). The V end was cut by 3 bases, the J end by 5 bases, with 14 bases between. This CDR3 is built from 14 residues. This CDR3 reads CASSIFAGDHEQYF. Written as DNA, the CDR3 is TGTGCCAGTAGTATCTTCGCAGGGGACCACGAGCAGTACTTC.

V and J are TRBV5-4 and TRBJ2-7; 14 bases match TRBD2. V gave up 4 bases and J gave up 6 bases; unmatched junction bases: 9. The V gene's germline CDR1 is SGHNT and CDR2 YYREEE (reference sequence). The length of the CDR3 is 16 residues. The CDR3 nucleotides are TGTGCCAGCAGCGGATCGACTAGCGGGAGGGCTGGCGAGCAGTACTTC. The encoded protein is CASSGSTSGRAGEQYF. Combining the CDR3 with reference TRBV5-4 and TRBJ2-7 gives the whole variable domain ETGVTQSPTHLIKTRGQQVTLRCSSQSGHNTVSWYQQALGQGPQFIFQYYREEENGRGNFPPRFSGLQFPNYSSELNVNALELDDSALYLCASSGSTSGRAGEQYFGPGTRLTVT.

The CDR3 loop is CASSLLGDGEQFF. The CDR3 DNA reads as TGTGCCAGCAGCTTACTGGGAGACGGTGAGCAGTTCTTC. The gene calls are TRBV7-9 and TRBJ2-1, with TRBD2 as a possible D gene (5 bases). CDR3 length equals 13 residues. With 2 bases removed from V and 9 bases from J, the gap between germline ends came to 11 bases. Germline CDR1 is SEHNR and CDR2 is FQNEAQ (reference sequence).

In this sample, this clone turned up once. The V and J genes are TRBV18 and TRBJ1-5; no definite D call. V was shortened by 2 bases and J by 1 base, with 12 bases between the two germline ends. The CDR3 is 16 residues long. Germline CDR1 reads KGHSH; CDR2 reads LQKENI. This CDR3 is CASSPSVQASNQPQHF. The CDR3 nucleotides read TGTGCCAGCTCACCATCCGTTCAGGCGAGCAATCAGCCCCAGCATTTT.

The rearrangement links TRBV19 to TRBJ2-2; 9 bases are a match to TRBD1. V lost 1 base, J lost 0 bases, and 6 bases stayed unmatched. The germline V gene has CDR1 LNHDA and CDR2 SQIVND (reference sequence). This CDR3 spans 18 amino acids. CDR3 sequence (DNA): TGTGCCAGTAGTATAGGACCACAGGGGGCGACGAACACCGGGGAGCTGTTTTTT. Translating it yields CASSIGPQGATNTGELFF.

On this clone itself: The identical CDR3 is also encoded by other nucleotide sequences in the sample. The CDR3 loop is CASSLAGAEKLFF. The CDR3 bases are TGTGCCAGCAGCTTAGCAGGGGCGGAAAAACTGTTTTTT. The chain recombines TRBV7-9 with TRBJ1-4, with a possible D match to TRBD1 (5 bases). The germline CDR1 and CDR2 sequences are SEHNR and FQNEAQ (reference sequence). V gave up 0 bases and J gave up 8 bases, with 7 bases separating them. The CDR3 runs to 13 residues.

The sample holds one count of this clone. The V and J genes are TRBV3-1 (or the pseudogene TRBV3-2) and TRBJ2-2; TRBD1 matches 12 bases. The CDR3 covers 16 residues. The germline V gene has CDR1 LGHDT and CDR2 YNNKEL (reference sequence). The J segment lost 7 bases and the V segment lost 4 bases, leaving 7 bases of the junction unmatched. The CDR3 DNA is TGTGCCAGCAGCCTCCGGGACAGGGGGCTGAGCGGGGAGCTGTTTTTT. Encoded protein: CASSLRDRGLSGELFF.

V is TRBV19 and J is TRBJ2-1; 8 bases agree with TRBD1. Trimming at V came to 10 bases and at J to 7 bases, leaving 6 bases not matched to a gene. The germline V gene encodes CDR1 LNHDA and CDR2 SQIVND (reference sequence). The CDR3 runs to 12 residues. The CDR3 is CATQTGVNEQFF. The CDR3, as DNA: TGTGCCACCCAGACAGGGGTGAATGAGCAGTTCTTC.

The chain recombines TRBV7-8 with TRBJ2-3; D might be TRBD2 (5 bases). Germline assignment: CDR1 SGHVS and CDR2 FQNEAQ. The CDR3 spans 16 residues. V lost 1 base and J lost 4, with 15 bases in between. CDR3 in DNA: TGTGCCAGCAGCTTAGAAGCGGAGATAAGACCAGATACGCAGTATTTT. Translating gives CASSLEAEIRPDTQYF.

On this clone: The same CDR3 can be traced to other DNA sequences in this sample. The chain is built from TRBV28 and TRBJ1-2, with D unresolved. Trimming removed 4 bases at V and 4 bases at J, with 4 bases between. The CDR3 is 11 amino acids. CDR1 and CDR2 (germline): MDHEN, SYDVKM. The CDR3 protein is CASSSGYGYTF. The DNA of the CDR3 is TGTGCCAGCAGTTCGGGCTATGGCTACACCTTC.

The chain carries TRBV24-1 and TRBJ2-1; D gene uncertain. The CDR3 runs to 11 residues. Deletions cut 7 bases from V and 5 bases from J, with 5 bases between. Per germline, CDR1 KGHDR and CDR2 SFDVKD. This CDR3 reads CATRANNEQFF. CDR3 in DNA: TGTGCCACCAGAGCGAACAATGAGCAGTTCTTC.

The chain links TRBV4-1 to TRBJ2-7, with D maybe TRBD2 (5 bases). V lost 1 base and J 7 bases, leaving 14 bases between the germline ends. This CDR3 region has 14 residues. Germline CDR1 is MGHRA and CDR2 is YSYEKL. For the CDR3, the DNA is TGCGCCAGCAGCCAAGCGGCGGAGGCCGGTGAGCAGTACTTC. Translated, it gives CASSQAAEAGEQYF.

Note on this clone: The same CDR3 also results from other DNA sequences found in this sample. V is TRBV10-3 and J is TRBJ1-2; D is unresolved. Germline CDR1 ENHRY, CDR2 SYGVKD. V lost 6 bases, J lost 2 bases, and 10 bases lay in between. The CDR3 runs 13 residues. The CDR3 region is CAISLDTNYGYTF. The CDR3 nucleotides read TGTGCCATCAGCCTTGACACCAACTATGGCTACACCTTC.

This chain connects TRBV10-1 to TRBJ2-1; maybe TRBD1 (6 bases). The germline V and J ends were trimmed by 2 bases and 4 bases, with 6 bases remaining between them. The CDR3 covers 13 residues. Germline CDR1 reads WNHNN; CDR2 reads SYGVQD (reference sequence). CDR3 region: CASSEDRYNEQFF. CDR3 DNA sequence: TGCGCCAGCAGTGAGGACAGGTACAATGAGCAGTTCTTC.

This chain connects TRBV11-2 to TRBJ2-2; no definite D call. Trimming removed 1 base from V and 7 bases from J, with 10 bases in between. The CDR3 contains 14 residues. Germline V gene data show CDR1 as SGHAT and CDR2 as FQNNGV. The CDR3 sequence: CASSLAPGGGELFF. Here the CDR3 DNA reads TGTGCCAGCAGCTTAGCGCCAGGTGGCGGGGAGCTGTTTTTT.

V is TRBV2 and J is TRBJ1-3; no definite D call. CDR1 is SNHLY and CDR2 is FYNNEI in the germline V gene. Trimming left V 6 bases short and J 0 bases short, with 9 bases between. This CDR3 contains 14 residues. Written as DNA, the CDR3 is TGTGCCAGCAGGGGAGACATCTCTGGAAACACCATATATTTT. Residues: CASRGDISGNTIYF. Based on the CDR3 plus reference TRBV2 and TRBJ1-3, the full variable domain is EPEVTQTPSHQVTQMGQEVILRCVPISNHLYFYWYRQILGQKVEFLVSFYNNEISEKSEIFDDQFSVERPDGSNFTLKIRSTKLEDSAMYFCASRGDISGNTIYFGEGSWLTVV.

V usage is TRBV11-1 and J usage is TRBJ2-6; D perhaps matches TRBD1 (6 bases). Between the trimmed V and J ends, which lost 5 bases and 1 base, there was a span of 6 bases. The length of the CDR3 is 14 residues. Germline CDR1 SGHAT, CDR2 FQDESV (reference sequence). CDR3 DNA sequence: TGTGCCAGCAGCAGGGGGTCTGGGGCCAACGTCCTGACTTTC. Translated: CASSRGSGANVLTF. Full variable domain (missing parts from reference TRBV11-1 and TRBJ2-6): EAEVAQSPRYKITEKSQAVAFWCDPISGHATLYWYRQILGQGPELLVQFQDESVVDDSQLPKDRFSAERLKGVDSTLKIQPAELGDSAMYLCASSRGSGANVLTFGAGSRLTVL.

This clone was seen just once. The chain employs TRBV10-3 and TRBJ1-1, with D maybe TRBD1 (5 bases). The V gene's germline CDR1 is ENHRY and CDR2 SYGVKD. This CDR3 has 14 residues. V gave up 6 bases and J gave up 0 bases, with 11 bases separating them. The CDR3 is CAISPGGVNTEAFF. DNA of the CDR3: TGTGCCATCAGCCCTGGGGGGGTGAACACTGAAGCTTTCTTT.

The rearrangement uses TRBV12-3 or TRBV12-4 and TRBJ1-1; a weak D match, TRBD1 (5 bases). With 6 bases removed from V and 5 bases from J, the gap between germline ends came to 7 bases. There are 11 residues in the CDR3. The CDR3: CASSRDTEAFF. CDR3 in DNA: TGTGCCAGCAGCAGGGATACTGAAGCTTTCTTT.

Turning to this clone: This CDR3 is missing its conserved last phenylalanine or tryptophan, likely due to a read error. The limits of the CDR3 on the DNA are not certain, so only TCRdb's listed CDR3 is given. The chain employs TRBV28 and TRBJ2-7; the table gives TRBD1 as D, unverified against the DNA. The germline CDR1 and CDR2 sequences are MDHEN and SYDVKM. The CDR3 spans 13 residues, counting both ends. This CDR3 reads CASSLSQGPPLVP.

This clone occurred once. V and J are TRBV28 and TRBJ1-2, with TRBD1 matching 7 bases. Germline lookup yields CDR1 MDHEN and CDR2 SYDVKM. CDR3 size: 13 residues. With V trimmed by 7 bases and J by 4 bases, 6 bases remained unmatched. CDR3 DNA sequence: TGTGCCAGCACCTACCCAGGGGGCTATGGCTACACCTTC. It translates to CASTYPGGYGYTF.

The CDR3 sequence is CASSLRQGDFNTEAFF. In DNA, the CDR3 is TGTGCCAGCAGCTTAAGACAGGGGGACTTTAACACTGAAGCTTTCTTT. J is TRBJ1-1 and V is TRBV13; 9 bases agree with TRBD1. V shed 2 bases and J 2 bases; nucleotides not matched to a gene: 6. Germline lookup yields CDR1 PRHDT and CDR2 FYEKMQ (reference sequence). CDR3 length: 16 amino acids.

Notes on this clone: The same CDR3 is also encoded by other DNA sequences in this sample. The chain joins TRBV7-9 to TRBJ1-4, with a weak D call TRBD1 (6 bases). V gave up 1 base and J gave up 8 bases, with 11 bases separating them. This CDR3 is 14 amino acids long. CDR1 is SEHNR and CDR2 is FQNEAQ in the germline V gene (reference sequence). The CDR3 reads CASSLGQGPEKLFF. CDR3 coding DNA: TGTGCCAGCAGCTTAGGGCAGGGGCCGGAAAAACTGTTTTTT.

The V gene is TRBV11-3, the J gene TRBJ2-2; no definite D call. Germline loops: CDR1 SGHNT, CDR2 YENEEA. Trimming left V 2 bases short and J 6 bases short, with 4 bases between. CDR3 length equals 12 residues. CDR3: CASSLSAGELFF. In DNA form, the CDR3 reads TGTGCCAGCAGCTTATCGGCCGGGGAGCTGTTTTTT.

The V gene is TRBV27, the J gene TRBJ2-7; the D gene is possibly TRBD2 (7 bases). V lost 0 bases and J 2 bases, leaving 20 bases between the germline ends. The CDR3 length is 18 residues. Germline values: CDR1 MNHEY, CDR2 SMNVEV (reference sequence). Here the CDR3 DNA reads TGTGCCAGCAGTTTATCCCCCCGGGGGGCAGGACCAACCTACGAGCAGTACTTC. Its protein is CASSLSPRGAGPTYEQYF.